This TCR beta chain stems from a study of shared clonotypes between healthy human individuals. General study findings and limits: The sharing of 5% to 6.5% of naive CD4 clonotypes was seen across several donors.

Genomic DNA (from each subset) was split evenly across several immunoSEQ plates. Using immunoSEQ multiplex PCR, the repertoire was profiled, and TCRdb retains in-frame clones only, with some absent. The data hold some 1 million clones, with approximately 72% observed a single time. This CDR3 has 17 amino acids. V gave up 1 base and J gave up 0 bases, with 13 bases separating them. Germline-derived CDR1 and CDR2 are MGHRA and YSYEKL. Every contributor of samples was a Caucasian grown-up residing in Nashville, Tennessee. Comments on this clone: Its antigen remains unidentified.

This TCR derives from a man between 18 and 29 years old in good health. The chain couples TRBV4-1 to TRBJ1-5; D is possibly TRBD1 (6 bases). The material sequenced was memory CD4+ T cells sorted from blood. Subset specified: CD45RA-negative fraction. CDR3 nucleotides: TGCGCCAGCAGCCAAGCCGGGACATCATATAGCAATCAGCCCCAGCATTTT. Translation gives CASSQAGTSYSNQPQHF.